This is a list of T cell receptor beta chains from one sample in a study of a mutant IDH1 vaccine in newly diagnosed glioma. Produced via immunoSEQ multiplex PCR; TCRdb's table is partial and in-frame only. The repertoire has some 60,000 clones, approximately 91% of them found once; the top ten carry roughly 2.5%. Sequencing was performed on PBMCs, taken from a glioma patient treated with radiotherapy, temozolomide or both. These receptors all stem from a man in his fifties or sixties with glioma. The CDR3 runs from the conserved cysteine through the conserved F or W. The D gene is left open where the match is weak. Clone size is not always given. Where it is, it says once, few, many or a class for expanded clones.

TRBD2	-	TRBV4-3	TRBJ2-3	TGCGCCAGCAGCCAAGAACGGGGACTAGCGATTACAGATACGCAGTATTTT	CASSQERGLAITDTQYF
TRBD2	-	TRBV6-5	TRBJ2-1	TGTGCCAGCAGTTACAACCTAGCGGGAGGGCAGTTCTTC	CASSYNLAGGQFF
-	-	TRBV15	TRBJ1-1	TGTGCCACCAGTAAGTATAGCCCGGGCACTGAAGCTTTCTTT	CATSKYSPGTEAFF
-	-	TRBV7-8	TRBJ1-1	TGTGCCAGCAGCGACCGCACGGGTGCCAAGGGCGCTTTCTTT	CASSDRTGAKGAFF
TRBD1	once	TRBV4-1	TRBJ2-3	TGCGCCAGCAGCCAAGGGGCCAGGGGGAGCACAGATACGCAGTATTTT	CASSQGARGSTDTQYF
-	-	TRBV4-1	TRBJ2-7	TGCGCCAGCAGCCCGCTGACAGGTAGCTCCTACGAGCAGTACTTC	CASSPLTGSSYEQYF
TRBD1	-	TRBV6-5	TRBJ1-4	TGTGCCAGCAGTGGCGGGACAGTGCATGAAAAACTGTTTTTT	CASSGGTVHEKLFF
-	-	TRBV7-8	TRBJ2-4	TGTGCCAGCAGCCCCGTCCCAGCAGGGCGGGGAAACATTCAGTACTTC	CASSPVPAGRGNIQYF
TRBD1	-	TRBV5-1	TRBJ2-7	TGCGCCAGCAGCTTGGTTACAGGGGGCGAGCAGTACTTC	CASSLVTGGEQYF
-	-	TRBV6-5	TRBJ2-1	TGTGCCAGCAGTTACGGCGAGTACAATGAGCAGTTCTTC	CASSYGEYNEQFF
TRBD1	-	TRBV7-3	TRBJ1-1	TGTGCCAGCAGCTTAGAGGCAGGGGGCTTCAACACTGAAGCTTTCTTT	CASSLEAGGFNTEAFF
-	-	TRBV19	TRBJ1-2	TGTGCCAGTAGTAGAGAGGGCTATGGCTACACCTTC	CASSREGYGYTF
-	-	TRBV5-4	TRBJ2-7	TGTGCCAGCAGCCCCCGGACCCAGGCGGAGCAGTACTTC	CASSPRTQAEQYF
TRBD2	-	TRBV5-4	TRBJ2-1	TGTGCAGCGACGACTAGCGGGGGCAATGAGCAGTTCTTC	CAATTSGGNEQFF
TRBD1	-	TRBV29-1	TRBJ1-4	TGCAGCGTTGGGATTGGGGCAGGGGGCGGAGAAAAACTGTTTTTT	CSVGIGAGGGEKLFF
-	-	TRBV27	TRBJ1-1	TGTGCCAGCAGTTTTTTCACAGGGAAGAACACTGAAGCTTTCTTT	CASSFFTGKNTEAFF
-	-	TRBV10-2	TRBJ1-5	TGCGCCAGCAGTGAGTCGATGTCGGGGGCCCAGCATTTT	CASSESMSGAQHF
TRBD1	-	TRBV7-2	TRBJ2-7	TGTGCCAGCAGCTTCCAAAGGACAGGCGAGCAGTACTTC	CASSFQRTGEQYF
TRBD1	-	TRBV28	TRBJ1-2	TGTGCCAGCACCAAGGCCGGGACAGGGAACGGCTACACCTTC	CASTKAGTGNGYTF
-	few	TRBV19	TRBJ2-1	TGTGCCAGTAGTCCTCGAGGTCGGCTTTTCGAGCAGTTCTTC	CASSPRGRLFEQFF
-	-	TRBV7-9	TRBJ1-2	TGTGCCAGCAGCTTAGGTCGGGACTATGGCTACACCTTC	CASSLGRDYGYTF
-	-	TRBV2	TRBJ2-2	TGTGCCAGCAGTGCCGAGCGGGAGCTGTTTTTT	CASSAERELFF
-	-	TRBV6-6	TRBJ2-7	TGTGCCAGCAGTTACGGGCACCCGCTGGTGGAGCAGTACTTC	CASSYGHPLVEQYF
TRBD2	-	TRBV7-3	TRBJ2-5	TGTGCCAGCAGCCTGGGACTAGCGGGTAAAGAGACCCAGTACTTC	CASSLGLAGKETQYF
TRBD2	-	TRBV28	TRBJ2-3	TGTGCCAGCAGTAATGGCCTAAGGGGAGGGACAGATACGCAGTATTTT	CASSNGLRGGTDTQYF
-	-	TRBV5-1	TRBJ2-5	TGCGCCAGCAGCTTGGCCACGTGGGGCCAAGAGACCCAGTACTTC	CASSLATWGQETQYF
-	-	TRBV6-5	TRBJ1-2	TGTGCCAGCAGCGACAGCTATGGCTACACCTTC	CASSDSYGYTF
-	-	TRBV4-1	TRBJ1-2	TGCGCCAGCAGCCAACAGACAGACTATGGCTACACCTTC	CASSQQTDYGYTF
TRBD1	-	TRBV4-1	TRBJ2-2	TGCGCCAGCAGCAATGGACAGGGGGCGATCGGGGAGCTGTTTTTT	CASSNGQGAIGELFF
-	-	TRBV4-1	TRBJ1-1	TGCGCCAGCAGCCTCCTAGGGGGGAACACTGAAGCTTTCTTT	CASSLLGGNTEAFF
-	-	TRBV2	TRBJ2-1	TGTGCCAGCATTGCGACCAGCTCCTACAATGAGCAGTTCTTC	CASIATSSYNEQFF
-	-	TRBV6-1	TRBJ2-7	TGTGCCAGCAGTGGGGACGGCCGTCGCGAGCAGTACTTC	CASSGDGRREQYF
TRBD1	-	TRBV10-3	TRBJ2-2	TGTGCCACCCTTGGACAGGGGGGGACCGGGGAGCTGTTTTTT	CATLGQGGTGELFF
-	few	TRBV7-2	TRBJ2-2	TGTGCCAGCAGCCCCCTACCCGGAAGCACCGGGGAGCTGTTTTTT	CASSPLPGSTGELFF
TRBD1	once	TRBV29-1	TRBJ2-3	TGCAGTCCCCGGGACAGGGATTCAGATACGCAGTATTTT	CSPRDRDSDTQYF
-	-	TRBV2	TRBJ2-2	TGTGCCAGCAGGATAACCCGGGAGCTGTTTTTT	CASRITRELFF
TRBD2	few	TRBV29-1	TRBJ2-1	TGCAGCGTTGAAGAAGGGTGGCTAGCGGGGGCCCTCCGGTTCTTC	CSVEEGWLAGALRFF
-	-	TRBV5-1	TRBJ1-1	TGCGCCAGCAGCGTCGTCCTGACAGGTGAAGCTTTCTTT	CASSVVLTGEAFF
-	-	TRBV4-2	TRBJ1-2	TGTGCCAGCAGCCAAGGCCCCGGGAGGGGAGGGACCTTC	CASSQGPGRGGTF
-	-	TRBV5-1	TRBJ2-1	TGCGCCAGCGGGGCAGGGGCCTCCTACAATGAGCAGTTCTTC	CASGAGASYNEQFF
-	-	TRBV13	TRBJ2-7	TGTGCCAGCAGCTTAATGGGCGGCCGGTACGGCTACGAGCAGTACTTC	CASSLMGGRYGYEQYF
-	-	TRBV7-9	TRBJ2-1	TGTGCCAGCAGCAACTGGGCGTCGTTTTACAATGAGCAGTTCTTC	CASSNWASFYNEQFF
TRBD1	-	TRBV6-1	TRBJ1-5	TGTGCCAGCAGTGAATGGGCAGGGGGCAGCAATCAGCCCCAGCATTTT	CASSEWAGGSNQPQHF
-	-	TRBV9	TRBJ2-1	TGTGCCAGCAGCGTAGGTATGGGGAACAATGAGCAGTTCTTC	CASSVGMGNNEQFF
-	-	TRBV5-1	TRBJ2-1	TGCGCCAGCAGCTTGAACGGCCGCCTGGTCTTC	CASSLNGRLVF
TRBD2	-	TRBV5-1	TRBJ2-5	TGCGCCAGCAGCTTGACTAGCGGGGTCCTCCAAGAGACCCAGTACTTC	CASSLTSGVLQETQYF